A selection of T cell receptor beta chains follows, all from one sample in a study of blood T cell repertoires in COVID-19. Method: immunoSEQ multiplex PCR; TCRdb's copy keeps in-frame clones and lacks some. The sample holds almost 250,000 clones, around 89% seen once. The specimen sequenced was PBMCs or T cells enriched from blood (not recorded which). The receptors were gathered from a woman in her twenties or thirties who had recovered from COVID-19. Each CDR3 is given with its conserved first and last residue. A D gene is named only where the DNA matches it firmly. A row's size may be missing; if present it is once, few, many or a size class.

>-|TRBJ1-2|TRBV9|once
CASSVAAGLSEGYTF
TGTGCCAGCAGCGTAGCGGCAGGGCTTTCGGAGGGCTACACCTTC
>-|TRBJ1-1|TRBV7-9|-
CASSSGVAEAFF
TGTGCCAGCAGCTCGGGGGTGGCTGAAGCTTTCTTT
>-|TRBJ1-2|TRBV7-2|once
CASIPDTSRQYGYTF
TGTGCCAGCATCCCTGACACTTCCCGACAGTATGGCTACACCTTC
>-|TRBJ1-1|TRBV27|-
CASSGPMNTEAFF
TGTGCCAGCAGTGGGCCCATGAACACTGAAGCTTTCTTT
>TRBD2|TRBJ2-7|TRBV27|-
CASSGTSGDSYEQYF
TGTGCCAGCAGTGGGACTAGCGGGGATTCCTACGAGCAGTACTTC
>-|TRBJ2-5|TRBV7-8|-
CASSLEAVQETQYF
TGTGCCAGCAGCTTAGAAGCGGTACAAGAGACCCAGTACTTC
>TRBD2|TRBJ2-3|TRBV7-3|-
CASSPRSLAEYTDTQYF
TGTGCCAGCAGCCCCCGTTCTCTAGCGGAGTACACAGATACGCAGTATTTT
>-|TRBJ1-2|TRBV19|-
CASIPDRGYGYTF
TGTGCCAGTATTCCGGACAGAGGCTATGGCTACACCTTC
>-|TRBJ1-1|TRBV10-3|-
CAISGRMQDTEAFF
TGTGCCATCAGTGGACGAATGCAGGATACTGAAGCTTTCTTT
>-|TRBJ1-1|TRBV9|-
CASSVGRRGTEAFF
TGTGCCAGCAGCGTAGGGAGGAGGGGAACTGAAGCTTTCTTT
>-|TRBJ1-1|TRBV9|-
CASRREERTEAFF
TGTGCCAGCAGGCGGGAAGAAAGGACTGAAGCTTTCTTT
>-|TRBJ2-7|TRBV14|once
CASSQIGGREQYF
TGTGCCAGCAGCCAAATTGGAGGGCGCGAGCAGTACTTC
>TRBD1|TRBJ1-6|TRBV28|-
CASSSQGAGFDNSPLHF
TGTGCCAGCAGTTCACAGGGGGCTGGTTTCGATAATTCACCCCTCCACTTT
>-|TRBJ1-2|TRBV5-1|-
CASSLEEGGSGYTF
TGCGCCAGCAGCTTGGAAGAAGGAGGGTCTGGCTACACCTTC
>TRBD2|TRBJ2-5|TRBV7-3|-
CASSPPPGTSGQETQYF
TGTGCCAGCAGCCCTCCTCCCGGGACTAGCGGACAAGAGACCCAGTACTTC
>-|TRBJ1-4|TRBV30|few
CAWSVIGDWEKLFF
TGTGCCTGGAGTGTAATAGGGGATTGGGAAAAACTGTTTTTT
>TRBD1|TRBJ2-7|TRBV6-2/TRBV6-3|few
CASSYHPDRGTYEQYF
TGTGCCAGCAGTTACCACCCGGACAGGGGGACCTACGAGCAGTACTTC
>-|TRBJ1-1|TRBV24-1|-
CATSASDLMNTEAFF
TGTGCCACCAGTGCCAGCGATCTGATGAACACTGAAGCTTTCTTT
>-|TRBJ1-2|TRBV19|-
CASSIPGLYGYTF
TGTGCCAGTAGTATCCCGGGACTTTATGGCTACACCTTC
>TRBD1|TRBJ1-1|TRBV28|-
CASRSGQEAFF
TGTGCCAGCAGATCGGGACAGGAAGCTTTCTTT
>-|TRBJ1-6|TRBV30|once
CAWTGTTTAPLHF
TGTGCCTGGACCGGGACAACCACCGCACCCCTCCACTTT
>TRBD2|TRBJ2-5|TRBV30|-
CAWSEGGRISETQYF
TGTGCCTGGAGTGAAGGCGGGAGAATATCAGAGACCCAGTACTTC
>-|TRBJ2-1|TRBV15|-
CATSSRLSSYNEQFF
TGTGCCACCAGCAGCCGACTGAGCTCCTACAATGAGCAGTTCTTC
>TRBD2|TRBJ2-1|TRBV2|-
CASKGGQYEQFF
TGTGCCAGCAAGGGAGGGCAATATGAGCAGTTCTTC
>TRBD2|TRBJ2-5|TRBV4-1|once
CASSQRLSGTRSETQYF
TGCGCCAGCAGCCAACGTCTCTCCGGGACTAGGTCGGAGACCCAGTACTTC
>-|TRBJ1-2|TRBV19|-
CASSTERADSYGYTF
TGTGCCAGTAGTACTGAGAGGGCGGATTCCTATGGCTACACCTTC
>-|TRBJ2-7|TRBV7-2|-
CASSLDRNYYEQYF
TGTGCCAGCAGCTTAGACCGCAACTATTACGAGCAGTACTTC
>TRBD1|TRBJ2-3|TRBV11-2|-
CASSRDRAPDTQYF
TGTGCCAGCAGCCGGGACAGGGCACCCGATACGCAGTATTTT
>TRBD2|TRBJ2-1|TRBV29-1|-
CSVEGLAAGGEQFF
TGCAGCGTTGAGGGACTAGCGGCAGGGGGGGAGCAGTTCTTC
>-|TRBJ1-1|TRBV10-2|-
CASKRVNTEAFF
TGCGCCAGCAAGAGGGTGAACACTGAAGCTTTCTTT
>TRBD1|TRBJ1-1|TRBV27|-
CASSFWQGGTEAFF
TGTGCCAGCAGTTTTTGGCAGGGGGGCACTGAAGCTTTCTTT
>TRBD2|TRBJ2-3|TRBV4-3|-
CASSPTTKSTSGIRDTQYF
TGCGCCAGCAGCCCTACTACAAAATCAACTAGCGGGATCCGCGATACGCAGTATTTT
>-|TRBJ1-1|TRBV6-6|-
CASSSPSWRSTEAFF
TGTGCCAGCAGTTCCCCAAGCTGGAGGAGCACTGAAGCTTTCTTT
>-|TRBJ1-1|TRBV5-1|-
CASSNRTGKTEAFF
TGCGCCAGCAGCAATAGAACAGGGAAAACTGAAGCTTTCTTT
>TRBD2|TRBJ2-2|TRBV7-3|-
CASSPIAGIVSGELFF
TGTGCCAGCAGCCCGATAGCGGGAATCGTTTCCGGGGAGCTGTTTTTT
>-|TRBJ1-3|TRBV7-9|-
CASSFGTGPGNTIYF
TGTGCCAGCAGCTTTGGTACAGGGCCTGGAAACACCATATATTTT
>TRBD1|TRBJ1-1|TRBV6-2/TRBV6-3|-
CASSYSGQVNTEAFF
TGTGCCAGCAGTTACTCGGGACAGGTGAACACTGAAGCTTTCTTT
>TRBD1|TRBJ1-2|TRBV9|-
CASSLQGDYGYTF
TGTGCCAGCAGCCTCCAGGGGGACTATGGCTACACCTTC
>-|TRBJ2-2|TRBV11-2|-
CASSRPRDTGELFF
TGTGCCAGCAGCCGACCTAGAGACACCGGGGAGCTGTTTTTT
>TRBD1|TRBJ2-5|TRBV5-4|-
CASSTEGQGEQTQYF
TGTGCCAGCAGCACGGAGGGACAGGGAGAGCAGACCCAGTACTTC
>TRBD2|TRBJ2-3|TRBV18|-
CASSPTSGTTDTQYF
TGTGCCAGCTCACCGACTAGCGGGACTACAGATACGCAGTATTTT
>TRBD1|TRBJ2-4|TRBV24-1|-
CATSDGQGNIQYF
TGTGCCACCAGTGATGGACAGGGAAACATTCAGTACTTC
>-|TRBJ1-3|TRBV5-8|once
CASSLRGTGNTIYF
TGTGCCAGCAGCTTGAGAGGGACTGGAAACACCATATATTTT
>TRBD2|TRBJ2-2|TRBV11-3|-
CASSSGTSGTGELFF
TGTGCCAGCAGCTCCGGGACTAGCGGCACCGGGGAGCTGTTTTTT
>TRBD1|TRBJ1-4|TRBV11-2|-
CASSSDQRDSTNEKLFF
TGTGCCAGCAGCTCCGATCAAAGGGACAGTACTAATGAAAAACTGTTTTTT
>-|TRBJ1-1|TRBV7-3|-
CASSLRGGGTYTEAFF
TGTGCCAGCAGCTTGCGGGGAGGGGGGACGTACACTGAAGCTTTCTTT
>-|TRBJ2-1|TRBV7-9|-
CASSLASTYNEQFF
TGTGCCAGCAGCTTAGCTAGTACCTACAATGAGCAGTTCTTC
>TRBD2|TRBJ2-3|TRBV7-3|once
CASSLLSGRASPDTQYF
TGTGCCAGCAGCTTACTAAGCGGGAGGGCCTCCCCGGATACGCAGTATTTT
>-|TRBJ1-5|TRBV7-2|-
CASSSWGDQPQHF
TGTGCCAGCAGCTCTTGGGGGGATCAGCCCCAGCATTTT
>-|TRBJ1-2|TRBV19|-
CASSPLIVNEGLSTF
TGTGCCAGTAGCCCACTAATCGTTAATGAGGGCCTCAGCACCTTC
>-|TRBJ2-2|TRBV4-3|-
CASSQASSGPNTGELFF
TGCGCCAGCAGCCAAGCCTCCTCGGGTCCGAACACCGGGGAGCTGTTTTTT